This T cell receptor (beta chain) stems from a study of shared clonotypes between healthy human individuals. Each of the donors was a healthy adult who was HIV-negative and had not had a recent acute infection or vaccination. Details on this clone: Its antigen remains unknown.

Sequencing was performed with immunoSEQ multiplex PCR; in TCRdb, only in-frame clones are kept and a portion is missing. The table lists 2 million to 3 million clones, 93% of them singletons. Study-wide points: Estimated clonotype richness was generally higher in naive than memory subsets.

J gave up 7 bases and V 1 base, and 11 bases lay outside the gene matches. The CDR3 is made up of 17 amino acids. Looked up from germline, CDR1 is SGHDN and CDR2 is FVKESK. Material: naive CD4+ T cells from PBMCs. Subset specified: CD45RA+ positively selected. V is TRBV14 and J is TRBJ1-2; 11 bases fit TRBD1. The receptor comes from a man aged 18 to 29 in good health. Some clones in this sample may be carry-over from other donors' samples. The CDR3 coding sequence is TGTGCCAGCAGCCAAGGGGCCGGGACAGGGGGAATAGGTGGCTACACCTTC. Its protein is CASSQGAGTGGIGGYTF.